These 28 T cell receptor beta chains originate from one sample sequenced in a study of radiation and T cells in renal cell carcinoma. Noted time point: blood 4 weeks post-SBRT, at nephrectomy. Treatment meaning: 15 Gy SBRT to primary tumor, nephrectomy 4 weeks later. Method: immunoSEQ multiplex PCR; TCRdb's copy keeps in-frame clones and lacks some. The table records around 100,000 clones, around 83% of them present only once. The material was blood, obtained from a patient whose treatment included radiotherapy and nephrectomy. These receptors came from a man aged 55-75 years with renal cell carcinoma.

This chain joins TRBV28 and TRBJ1-4; D might be TRBD1 (6 bases). CDR1 MDHEN and CDR2 SYDVKM come from the germline V gene. Deletions cut 3 bases from V and 4 bases from J, with 9 bases between. The CDR3 is made up of 14 amino acids. The CDR3 here is CASSFRQVNEKLFF. CDR3 sequence (DNA): TGTGCCAGCAGTTTCCGACAGGTTAATGAAAAACTGTTTTTT.

J is TRBJ2-7 and V is TRBV10-3; D not certain. V was pared by 7 bases and J by 9 bases, with 19 bases between. The CDR3 runs 13 residues. CDR1 is ENHRY and CDR2 is SYGVKD in the germline V gene. The CDR3 region has the DNA TGTGCCATCAATACACCCGAGATGGATGGGCAGTACTTC. Translation: CAINTPEMDGQYF.

This sequence joins TRBV28 and TRBJ1-5, with 7 bases identical to TRBD1. V trimming: 5 bases; J trimming: 0 bases; junction bases outside the gene matches: 13. The CDR3 spans 18 residues. Germline CDR1 MDHEN, CDR2 SYDVKM. In DNA, the CDR3 is TGTGCCAGCAGTGATCTGGGACAGATGCTTTATAGCAATCAGCCCCAGCATTTT. Protein product: CASSDLGQMLYSNQPQHF.

The chain combines TRBV11-3 with TRBJ2-1, with TRBD1 matching 10 bases. Trimming at V came to 5 bases and at J to 13 bases, leaving 14 bases not matched to a gene. The CDR3 has 15 residues. Germline V gene sequence: CDR1 SGHNT, CDR2 YENEEA. Here the CDR3 DNA reads TGTGCCAGCAGCCCTGGACAGGGGGTAGCCGCGGGTCAGTTCTTC. This codes for CASSPGQGVAAGQFF. The variable domain in full, completed from reference TRBV11-3 and TRBJ2-1, reads EAGVVQSPRYKIIEKKQPVAFWCNPISGHNTLYWYLQNLGQGPELLIRYENEEAVDDSQLPKDRFSAERLKGVDSTLKIQPAELGDSAVYLCASSPGQGVAAGQFFGPGTRLTVL.

The genes are TRBV5-4 and TRBJ2-3, with D possibly matching TRBD2 (5 bases). V lost 4 bases, J lost 0 bases, and 12 bases lay in between. The germline V gene encodes CDR1 SGHNT and CDR2 YYREEE (reference sequence). This CDR3 is built from 15 residues. Here the CDR3 reads CASSPSGPSTDTQYF. CDR3 in DNA: TGTGCCAGCAGCCCGAGCGGACCTAGCACAGATACGCAGTATTTT.

This rearrangement joins TRBV11-2 to TRBJ2-7, with TRBD2 matching 9 bases. Germline V gives CDR1 SGHAT, CDR2 FQNNGV. The CDR3 runs to 12 residues. With V trimmed by 9 bases and J by 2 bases, 2 bases remained unmatched. The CDR3 nucleotides read TGTGCCAGTGGACTAGCGACCTACGAGCAGTACTTC. This encodes CASGLATYEQYF.

This clone was detected a few times. J is TRBJ1-1 and V is TRBV19, with D perhaps matching TRBD1 (5 bases). This CDR3 contains 14 residues. Trimming shortened V by 3 bases and J by 3 bases, and 11 bases separated the two germline ends. Germline CDR1 LNHDA, CDR2 SQIVND (reference sequence). The CDR3 nucleotides are TGTGCCAGTAGTATTCCAGGGAAGGACACTGAAGCTTTCTTT. This encodes CASSIPGKDTEAFF.

This sequence joins TRBV6-5 and TRBJ2-5; D may be TRBD1 (6 bases). The CDR3 is 15 residues long. Germline V gene lookup returns CDR1 MNHEY and CDR2 SVGAGI. V shed 0 bases and J shed 5 bases, with 13 bases lying between them. As DNA, the CDR3 is TGTGCCAGCAGTTACTCCACAGGGATGGGGGAGACCCAGTACTTC. Residues: CASSYSTGMGETQYF.

The chain uses TRBV5-1 and TRBJ2-1; 7 bases align to TRBD2. Germline CDR1 reads SGHRS; CDR2 reads YFSETQ. The ends lost 3 bases at V and 8 bases at J; junction bases unmatched: 14. The CDR3 runs to 16 residues. CDR3 in DNA: TGCGCCAGCAGCTCCTCAGCGGGTTCGGCGGGAGATGAGCAGTTCTTC. This translates into CASSSSAGSAGDEQFF.

The chain couples TRBV28 to TRBJ1-2; D gene unclear. The CDR3 is 13 amino acids. Trimming shortened V by 3 bases and J by 4 bases, and 9 bases separated the two germline ends. Germline V gene sequence: CDR1 MDHEN, CDR2 SYDVKM. The CDR3 protein is CASSLQALYGYTF. The CDR3, as DNA: TGTGCCAGCAGTTTGCAGGCTCTCTATGGCTACACCTTC.

This clone was observed a few times. V gene TRBV5-6 combines with J gene TRBJ2-2; 7 bases match TRBD1. CDR1 is SGHDT and CDR2 is YYEEEE in the germline V gene. J lost 6 bases, V lost 0 bases, and 8 bases had no gene match. This CDR3 is 16 amino acids long. CDR3: CASSLAVAGGAGELFF. In nucleotides, the CDR3 is TGTGCCAGCAGCTTGGCCGTCGCAGGGGGAGCCGGGGAGCTGTTTTTT.

The chain employs TRBV27 and TRBJ2-7; 10 nucleotides agree with TRBD2. With V trimmed by 3 bases and J by 4 bases, 6 bases remained unmatched. The CDR3 loop spans 15 amino acids. Germline CDR1 and CDR2: MNHEY and SMNVEV (reference sequence). As DNA, the CDR3 is TGTGCCAGCAGTTTTCGGATAGCGGGAGGTTACGAGCAGTACTTC. Translated, it gives CASSFRIAGGYEQYF.

The V call is TRBV7-8, the J call TRBJ2-7, with D unclear. This CDR3 is built from 14 residues. Between the trimmed V and J ends, which lost 5 bases and 4 bases, there was a span of 15 bases. Germline V gene lookup returns CDR1 SGHVS and CDR2 FQNEAQ. As DNA, the CDR3 is TGTGCCAGCAGCATCGACAATGGCCCTTACGAGCAGTACTTC. This encodes CASSIDNGPYEQYF. Complete variable domain (other parts from reference TRBV7-8 and TRBJ2-7): GAGVSQSPRYKVAKRGQDVALRCDPISGHVSLFWYQQALGQGPEFLTYFQNEAQLDKSGLPSDRFFAERPEGSVSTLKIQRTQQEDSAVYLCASSIDNGPYEQYFGPGTRLTVT.

This sequence joins TRBV28 and TRBJ1-5; D possibly corresponds to TRBD1 (5 bases). This CDR3 is built from 18 residues. Germline-derived CDR1 and CDR2 are MDHEN and SYDVKM. V gave up 7 bases and J gave up 2 bases, with 24 bases separating them. CDR3 sequence (DNA): TGTGCCAGCACAAACCCGGGGGGGGGTACTTTTGGCAATCAGCCCCAGCATTTT. This sequence encodes CASTNPGGGTFGNQPQHF.

This sequence joins TRBV10-3 and TRBJ1-2; no clear D gene. CDR3 length: 14 residues. Trimming removed 3 bases at V and 8 bases at J, with 16 bases between. Germline V gives CDR1 ENHRY, CDR2 SYGVKD. The CDR3 DNA is TGTGCCATCAGTGACCGTCTTTCAAATAACGGCTACACCTTC. Amino acids: CAISDRLSNNGYTF.

This clone was counted only a few times. The chain links TRBV27 to TRBJ2-7; no definite D call. CDR3 length equals 10 residues. Germline V gene data show CDR1 as MNHEY and CDR2 as SMNVEV (reference sequence). Trimming pared 8 bases from V and 3 bases from J, leaving 5 bases between. The CDR3 DNA is TGTGCCAGCGGGATCTACGAGCAGTACTTC. It codes for CASGIYEQYF.

In regard to this clone: Possible read error: a much larger clone is one base away. V and J are TRBV11-2 and TRBJ2-7; D is ambiguous. The CDR3 extends over 11 amino acids. V was pared by 3 bases and J by 2 bases, with 2 bases between. The germline gives CDR1 SGHAT, CDR2 FQNNGV. CDR3 sequence: CASSLAYEQYF. The DNA for the CDR3 is TGTGCCAGCAGCTTGGCCTACGAGCAGTACTTC.

The rearrangement links TRBV5-1 to TRBJ2-3; D unclear. The germline V and J ends were trimmed by 2 bases and 0 bases, with 13 bases remaining between them. Germline CDR1 and CDR2: SGHRS and YFSETQ. The length of the CDR3 is 16 residues. CDR3 DNA sequence: TGCGCCAGCAGCTTCTATTCAACGGACAGCACAGATACGCAGTATTTT. This sequence encodes CASSFYSTDSTDTQYF.

The chain is built from TRBV6-5 and TRBJ2-1, with D possibly matching TRBD2 (5 bases). CDR3 size: 12 residues. Germline assignment: CDR1 MNHEY and CDR2 SVGAGI. V gave up 8 bases and J gave up 5 bases, with 10 bases separating them. The CDR3 nucleotides are TGTGCCAGCCTAGCCCAGAACAATGAGCAGTTCTTC. Translating gives CASLAQNNEQFF.

This chain links TRBV28 with TRBJ2-5; possible D gene TRBD2, 6 bases. With 5 bases removed from V and 2 bases from J, the gap between germline ends came to 12 bases. The CDR3 has 14 residues. Germline CDR1 reads MDHEN; CDR2 reads SYDVKM. CDR3 in amino acids: CASSPVEGQETQYF. The CDR3 nucleotides are TGTGCCAGCAGTCCAGTGGAGGGACAAGAGACCCAGTACTTC.

A single count supports this clone. The V gene is TRBV19, the J gene TRBJ2-6, with a possible D match to TRBD2 (7 bases). This CDR3 comprises 17 residues. The ends were cut back, 6 bases at V and 0 bases at J, with 15 bases in the middle. Germline CDR1 reads LNHDA; CDR2 reads SQIVND (reference sequence). The CDR3 coding sequence is TGTGCCAGTAGCGGGGGGCGAGGAGACTCTGGGGCCAACGTCCTGACTTTC. It translates to CASSGGRGDSGANVLTF. The variable domain in full, completed from reference TRBV19 and TRBJ2-6, reads DGGITQSPKYLFRKEGQNVTLSCEQNLNHDAMYWYRQDPGQGLRLIYYSQIVNDFQKGDIAEGYSVSREKKESFPLTVTSAQKNPTAFYLCASSGGRGDSGANVLTFGAGSRLTVL.

The V gene is TRBV5-1, the J gene TRBJ2-7; TRBD2 aligns across 10 bases. V trimming: 3 bases; J trimming: 9 bases; junction bases outside the gene matches: 12. The CDR3 spans 15 residues. The germline V gene encodes CDR1 SGHRS and CDR2 YFSETQ. As DNA, the CDR3 is TGCGCCAGCAGCTCGGTGCCTAGCGGGAGTGGGGTGCAGTACTTC. This encodes CASSSVPSGSGVQYF.

This chain joins TRBV5-4 and TRBJ2-3; D is tentatively TRBD1 or TRBD2 (6 bases each). V lost 4 bases and J 4 bases, leaving 13 bases between the germline ends. CDR3 size: 14 residues. Per the germline V gene, CDR1 is SGHNT and CDR2 is YYREEE (reference sequence). The CDR3 coding sequence is TGTGCCAGCAGCCGGGGGCCGGGATCAGATACGCAGTATTTT. It codes for CASSRGPGSDTQYF. Using reference TRBV5-4 and TRBJ2-3 for the parts outside the CDR3, the full variable domain is ETGVTQSPTHLIKTRGQQVTLRCSSQSGHNTVSWYQQALGQGPQFIFQYYREEENGRGNFPPRFSGLQFPNYSSELNVNALELDDSALYLCASSRGPGSDTQYFGPGTRLTVL.

V and J are TRBV7-2 and TRBJ1-1; D not certain. Germline CDR1 is SGHTA and CDR2 is FQGNSA. V dropped 2 bases and J dropped 2 bases, with 9 bases sitting between them. The CDR3 is 14 residues long. The CDR3 coding sequence is TGTGCCAGCAGCTTACAGCGAAGTAACACTGAAGCTTTCTTT. Protein: CASSLQRSNTEAFF.

This chain uses TRBV15 with TRBJ2-2; tentatively, D is TRBD2 (5 bases). V shed 6 bases and J shed 0 bases, with 11 bases lying between them. CDR1 and CDR2 from the germline V gene are LNHNV and YYDKDF (reference sequence). CDR3 length: 15 residues. The CDR3 here is CATSPQAANTGELFF. In DNA form, the CDR3 reads TGTGCCACCAGTCCTCAAGCGGCGAACACCGGGGAGCTGTTTTTT.

V usage is TRBV6-6 and J usage is TRBJ2-3; a possible D gene is TRBD1 (6 bases). The V end lost 2 bases, the J end lost 6 bases, and 15 bases lay between the germline ends. CDR1 and CDR2 (germline): MNHNY, SVGAGI (reference sequence). This CDR3 has 15 residues. CDR3 nucleotide sequence: TGTGCCAGCAGTTACCCTGCCCCTGGACAGGATACGCAGTATTTT. Its translation is CASSYPAPGQDTQYF.

V usage is TRBV4-3 and J usage is TRBJ1-2; weak D call: TRBD1 (5 bases). Germline V gives CDR1 LGHNA, CDR2 YSLEER. V was shortened by 3 bases and J by 4 bases, with 9 bases between the two germline ends. This CDR3 is 13 amino acids long. In DNA form, the CDR3 reads TGCGCCAGCAGCCATGGGACTACCTATGGCTACACCTTC. This gives the protein CASSHGTTYGYTF.

J is TRBJ2-7 and V is TRBV7-2; TRBD2 matches 7 bases. The CDR3 totals 15 residues. The V and J ends lost 5 bases and 1 base, in that order; junction bases with no gene match: 8. Germline V gives CDR1 SGHTA, CDR2 FQGNSA. CDR3 sequence: CASSIRLAESYEQYF. The CDR3 region has the DNA TGTGCCAGCAGCATACGACTAGCCGAGTCCTACGAGCAGTACTTC.